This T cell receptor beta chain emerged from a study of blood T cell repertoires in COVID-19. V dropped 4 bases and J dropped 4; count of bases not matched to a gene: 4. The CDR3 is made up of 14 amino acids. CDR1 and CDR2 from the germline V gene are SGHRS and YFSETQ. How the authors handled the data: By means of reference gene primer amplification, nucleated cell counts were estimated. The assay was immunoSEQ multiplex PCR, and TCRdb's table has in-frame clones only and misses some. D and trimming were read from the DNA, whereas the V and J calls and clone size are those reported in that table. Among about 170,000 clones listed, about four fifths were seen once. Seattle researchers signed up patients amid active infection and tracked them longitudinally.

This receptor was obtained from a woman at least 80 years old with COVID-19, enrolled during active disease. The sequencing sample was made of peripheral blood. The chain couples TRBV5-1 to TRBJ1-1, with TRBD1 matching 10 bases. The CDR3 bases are TGCGCCAGCAGCCAAGACAGGGGGCCCACTGAAGCTTTCTTT. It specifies CASSQDRGPTEAFF.